This T cell receptor (beta chain) was sequenced for a study of blood T cell repertoires in COVID-19. Study background: PBMCs, B-cell-depleted T cells, or T cells provided the cDNA or gDNA that made up the material.

The V gene end was trimmed by 5 bases and the J gene end by 5 bases; junction bases not matched to a gene: 8. The CDR3 is 14 amino acids. Looked up from germline, CDR1 is SGHTA and CDR2 is FQGNSA. TCRdb keeps only in-frame clones here, not all; method: immunoSEQ multiplex PCR. The table has about 120,000 clones, approximately 81% seen once; the top ten hold approximately 4%. Sample: peripheral blood. The V gene is TRBV7-2, the J gene TRBJ2-5; 7 bases line up with TRBD1. The receptor's source is a woman at least 80 years old with acute or convalescent COVID-19. DNA for the CDR3: TGTGCCAGCAGCGCGAGACAGGGATCGGAGACCCAGTACTTC. Amino acid sequence: CASSARQGSETQYF.